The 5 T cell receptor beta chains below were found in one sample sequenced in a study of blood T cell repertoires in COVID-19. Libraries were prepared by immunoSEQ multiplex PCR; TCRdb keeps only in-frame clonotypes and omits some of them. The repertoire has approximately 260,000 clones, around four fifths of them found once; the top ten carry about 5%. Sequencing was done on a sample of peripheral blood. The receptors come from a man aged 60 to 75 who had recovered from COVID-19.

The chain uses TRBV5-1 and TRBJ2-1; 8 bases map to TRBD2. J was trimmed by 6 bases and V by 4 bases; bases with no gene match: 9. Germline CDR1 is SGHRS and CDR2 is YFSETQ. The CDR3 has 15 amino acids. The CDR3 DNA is TGCGCCAGCAGCCCAGGTGGTAGCGGGATCAATGAGCAGTTCTTC. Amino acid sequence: CASSPGGSGINEQFF.

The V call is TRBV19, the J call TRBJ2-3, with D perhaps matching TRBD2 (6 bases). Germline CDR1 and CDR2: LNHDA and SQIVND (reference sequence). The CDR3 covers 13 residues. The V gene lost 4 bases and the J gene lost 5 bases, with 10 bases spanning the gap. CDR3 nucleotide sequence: TGTGCCAGTAGTACCGGGAGCGGAGATACGCAGTATTTT. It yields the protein CASSTGSGDTQYF.

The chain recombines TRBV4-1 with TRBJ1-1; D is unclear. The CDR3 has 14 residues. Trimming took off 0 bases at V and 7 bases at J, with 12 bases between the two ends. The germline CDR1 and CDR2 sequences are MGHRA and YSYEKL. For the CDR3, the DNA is TGCGCCAGCAGCCAAGAACACAACCGAATTGAAGCTTTCTTT. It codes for CASSQEHNRIEAFF.

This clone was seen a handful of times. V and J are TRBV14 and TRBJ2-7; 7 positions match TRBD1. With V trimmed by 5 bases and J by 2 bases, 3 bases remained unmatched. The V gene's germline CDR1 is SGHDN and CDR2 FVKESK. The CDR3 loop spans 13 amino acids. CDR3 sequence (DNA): TGTGCCAGCAGCAGGGGGCCCCCCTACGAGCAGTACTTC. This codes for CASSRGPPYEQYF.

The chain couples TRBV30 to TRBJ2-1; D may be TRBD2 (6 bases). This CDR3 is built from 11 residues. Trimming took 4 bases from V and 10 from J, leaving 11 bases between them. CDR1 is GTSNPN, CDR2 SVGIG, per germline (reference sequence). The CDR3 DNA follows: TGTGCCTGGACAGGAGGGCACGAGCAGTTCTTC. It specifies CAWTGGHEQFF. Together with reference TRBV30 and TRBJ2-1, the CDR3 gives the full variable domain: SQTIHQWPATLVQPVGSPLSLECTVEGTSNPNLYWYRQAAGRGLQLLFYSVGIGQISSEVPQNLSASRPQDRQFILSSKKLLLSDSGFYLCAWTGGHEQFFGPGTRLTVL.